These 22 T cell receptor beta chains originate from one sample sequenced in a study of shared clonotypes between healthy human individuals. TCRdb's copy holds only in-frame clones and misses some; the assay was immunoSEQ multiplex PCR. Of about 1 million clones in the sample, approximately 76% were seen once. Sequencing used memory CD4+ T cells sorted from blood. Subset given: CD45RA-negative fraction. Source of these receptors: a man aged 18 to 35 in good health.

V is TRBV19 and J is TRBJ2-7; 8 positions match TRBD1. This CDR3 has 14 amino acids. The V gene's germline CDR1 is LNHDA and CDR2 SQIVND (reference sequence). Trimming cost V 2 bases and J 2 bases; bases outside gene matches: 2. This CDR3 reads CASSIMDRAYEQYF. CDR3 sequence (DNA): TGTGCCAGTAGTATAATGGACAGGGCCTACGAGCAGTACTTC.

CDR3 in DNA: TGTGCCAGCAGTCGGGACAGGGGGCGGGAAGAGCAGTACTTC. This translates into CASSRDRGREEQYF. This chain uses TRBV9 with TRBJ2-7, with 12 bases fitting TRBD1. Germline values: CDR1 SGDLS, CDR2 YYNGEE. J gave up 7 bases and V 5 bases, and 7 bases lay outside the gene matches. The length of the CDR3 is 14 residues.

J is TRBJ2-3 and V is TRBV4-3, with 7 bases aligning to TRBD1. Trimming removed 0 bases from V and 6 bases from J; junction bases left unmatched: 3. The CDR3 is made up of 14 amino acids. Germline V gene sequence: CDR1 LGHNA, CDR2 YSLEER. This CDR3 is CASSQDPRGDTQYF. The CDR3 DNA is TGCGCCAGCAGCCAAGACCCCAGGGGGGATACGCAGTATTTT.

The gene calls are TRBV25-1 and TRBJ2-7, with TRBD1 as a possible D gene (6 bases). Germline CDR1 reads MGHDK; CDR2 reads SYGVNS. V gave up 5 bases and J gave up 6 bases, with 8 bases separating them. The CDR3 runs to 11 residues. The CDR3 DNA reads as TGTGCCAGCAGTAGAGGGGGCGAGCAGTACTTC. Translation gives CASSRGGEQYF.

Concerning this clone: Within the sample, other DNA sequences also encode this same CDR3. This chain uses TRBV7-2 with TRBJ2-7, with D possibly being TRBD1 (5 bases). With 1 base removed from V and 4 bases from J, the gap between germline ends came to 14 bases. Germline V gene sequence: CDR1 SGHTA, CDR2 FQGNSA. This CDR3 is built from 15 residues. This chain's CDR3 is CASSLDGTGPYEQYF. The CDR3 nucleotides read TGTGCCAGCAGCTTAGACGGAACAGGACCATACGAGCAGTACTTC.

Points on this clone: In the same sample, other DNA sequences code for this CDR3. The V and J genes are TRBV6-1 and TRBJ1-1, with D unresolved. V was pared by 1 base and J by 0 bases, with 9 bases between. Germline lookup yields CDR1 MNHNS and CDR2 SASEGT. This CDR3 has 15 amino acids. This CDR3 reads CASSEEGGLNTEAFF. In nucleotides, the CDR3 is TGTGCCAGCAGTGAAGAGGGCGGATTGAACACTGAAGCTTTCTTT.

This clone was detected once. The chain couples TRBV11-3 to TRBJ2-2; no definite D call. Germline values: CDR1 SGHNT, CDR2 YENEEA. This CDR3 is built from 13 residues. The V end was cut by 1 base, the J end by 5 bases, with 5 bases between. This chain's CDR3 is CASSLVATGELFF. In DNA form, the CDR3 reads TGTGCCAGCAGCTTAGTTGCGACCGGGGAGCTGTTTTTT.

The rearrangement links TRBV6-5 to TRBJ1-4; 7 nucleotides line up with TRBD1. Germline loops: CDR1 MNHEY, CDR2 SVGAGI. The CDR3 sequence is 15 residues long. V lost 0 bases to trimming and J lost 7 bases; unmatched junction nucleotides: 5. The CDR3 loop is CASSYSRQGREKLFF. The CDR3 DNA reads TGTGCCAGCAGTTACTCGAGACAGGGCCGTGAAAAACTGTTTTTT.

The chain has TRBV6-1 and TRBJ1-5; D perhaps matches TRBD1 (5 bases). V lost 3 bases and J lost 4, with 10 bases in between. The CDR3 has 14 residues. Germline lookup yields CDR1 MNHNS and CDR2 SASEGT. CDR3 coding DNA: TGTGCCAGCAGTGACCGGGGGAAGAATCAGCCCCAGCATTTT. It is translated as CASSDRGKNQPQHF.

The chain recombines TRBV6-1 with TRBJ2-1, with 7 bases lining up with TRBD1. CDR1 is MNHNS and CDR2 is SASEGT in the germline V gene. V was pared by 8 bases and J by 9 bases, with 4 bases of the junction left unmatched. There are 11 residues in the CDR3. CDR3 sequence reads: CASGRDSEQFF. In DNA, the CDR3 is TGTGCCAGCGGCAGGGACAGTGAGCAGTTCTTC.

The chain recombines TRBV5-6 with TRBJ2-1; D unresolved. The V and J ends lost 1 base and 5 bases respectively, with 16 bases between them. CDR1 is SGHDT, CDR2 YYEEEE, per germline. The CDR3 totals 16 residues. The CDR3 nucleotides read TGTGCCAGCAGCTTGTTTGCTTTCAGGTCGAACAATGAGCAGTTCTTC. Translation gives CASSLFAFRSNNEQFF.

V gene TRBV5-6 combines with J gene TRBJ1-5; a possible D gene is TRBD1 (5 bases). Looked up from germline, CDR1 is SGHDT and CDR2 is YYEEEE. V was clipped by 4 bases and J by 4 bases, with 12 bases between them. CDR3 length: 14 amino acids. The CDR3: CASSRRDGNQPQHF. The CDR3 DNA is TGTGCCAGCAGCCGCCGGGACGGGAATCAGCCCCAGCATTTT.

The chain joins TRBV7-8 to TRBJ1-1, with D possibly matching TRBD1 (5 bases). Trimming took 5 bases from V and 3 from J, leaving 19 bases between them. CDR3 length: 16 amino acids. CDR1 and CDR2 from the germline V gene are SGHVS and FQNEAQ. The CDR3 is CASSPGRGKTDTEAFF. CDR3 nucleotide sequence: TGTGCCAGCAGCCCTGGGCGGGGGAAAACGGACACTGAAGCTTTCTTT.

This clone was observed a handful of times. The chain is built from TRBV6-5 and TRBJ1-2; D is unresolved. Germline CDR1 is MNHEY and CDR2 is SVGAGI. CDR3 length equals 13 residues. Between the trimmed V and J ends, which lost 3 bases and 8 bases, there was a span of 13 bases. The CDR3 reads CASSYGVRLGYTF. Written as DNA, the CDR3 is TGTGCCAGCAGTTATGGAGTCCGCCTAGGCTACACCTTC.

The genes are TRBV6-5 and TRBJ2-2; 9 bases match TRBD2. The V segment lost 7 bases and the J segment 0 bases; nucleotides outside the gene matches: 3. The CDR3 consists of 15 residues. Germline assignment: CDR1 MNHEY and CDR2 SVGAGI. The CDR3 is CASKLAGANTGELFF. The DNA for the CDR3 is TGTGCCAGCAAGTTAGCGGGGGCGAACACCGGGGAGCTGTTTTTT.

This clone was seen more than once but under ten times. The chain employs TRBV2 and TRBJ1-2; D is possibly TRBD1 (6 bases). The CDR3 covers 14 residues. In germline, CDR1 is SNHLY, CDR2 FYNNEI. The V end lost 6 bases, the J end lost 6 bases, and 17 bases lay between the germline ends. The DNA for the CDR3 is TGTGCCAGCAGCGACACAGGGACCATCAATGGCTACACCTTC. Amino acid sequence: CASSDTGTINGYTF.

This chain connects TRBV5-1 to TRBJ1-2; the match to TRBD1 covers 10 bases. CDR1 and CDR2 (germline): SGHRS, YFSETQ. Germline trimming cut 4 bases from V and 4 bases from J; bases unmatched to any gene: 7. The CDR3 is 15 amino acids. The CDR3 DNA is TGCGCCAGCAGCCCCGGACAGGGGGAGGTCTATGGCTACACCTTC. Translating it yields CASSPGQGEVYGYTF.

The V gene is TRBV9, the J gene TRBJ2-7; TRBD2 matches 8 bases. Germline V lookup: CDR1 SGDLS, CDR2 YYNGEE. CDR3 length equals 15 residues. V lost 4 bases, J lost 6 bases, and 12 bases stayed unmatched. For the CDR3, the DNA is TGTGCCAGCAGCTCCGGTTTAGCGGGAAGCGGCGAGCAGTACTTC. Translated: CASSSGLAGSGEQYF.

This clone was recorded a few times. The rearrangement links TRBV29-1 to TRBJ2-3, with a weak D call TRBD1 (5 bases). V gave up 7 bases and J gave up 5 bases, with 13 bases separating them. Germline lookup yields CDR1 SQVTM and CDR2 ANQGSEA. The CDR3 has 12 amino acids. The CDR3 nucleotides are TGCAGCGGAGTAGGGGCCAAAGATACGCAGTATTTT. It translates to CSGVGAKDTQYF.

The CDR3 DNA follows: TGTGCCGCGTCGACAGACCCCGCGGGTATGAACACCATATATTTT. Residues: CAASTDPAGMNTIYF. The rearrangement uses TRBV6-6 and TRBJ1-3; the D gene is possibly TRBD1 (5 bases). The CDR3 has 15 residues. Trimming stripped 11 bases from V and 7 bases from J, with 24 bases between. Germline-derived CDR1 and CDR2 are MNHNY and SVGAGI (reference sequence).

V is TRBV28 and J is TRBJ1-1; D is unresolved. Between the trimmed V and J ends, which lost 7 bases and 1 base, there was a span of 7 bases. The CDR3 extends over 12 amino acids. CDR1 and CDR2 from the germline V gene are MDHEN and SYDVKM. CDR3 in amino acids: CASNEGNTEAFF. The CDR3 nucleotides are TGTGCCAGCAATGAGGGGAACACTGAAGCTTTCTTT.

This clone was detected only a few times. V usage is TRBV27 and J usage is TRBJ2-7, with 9 positions matching TRBD2. The CDR3 has 15 amino acids. V lost 6 bases, J lost 5 bases, and 11 bases stayed unmatched. The germline V gene has CDR1 MNHEY and CDR2 SMNVEV (reference sequence). The CDR3 is CASRLGGLAHHEQYF. CDR3 DNA sequence: TGTGCCAGCAGATTGGGGGGACTAGCTCACCACGAGCAGTACTTC.